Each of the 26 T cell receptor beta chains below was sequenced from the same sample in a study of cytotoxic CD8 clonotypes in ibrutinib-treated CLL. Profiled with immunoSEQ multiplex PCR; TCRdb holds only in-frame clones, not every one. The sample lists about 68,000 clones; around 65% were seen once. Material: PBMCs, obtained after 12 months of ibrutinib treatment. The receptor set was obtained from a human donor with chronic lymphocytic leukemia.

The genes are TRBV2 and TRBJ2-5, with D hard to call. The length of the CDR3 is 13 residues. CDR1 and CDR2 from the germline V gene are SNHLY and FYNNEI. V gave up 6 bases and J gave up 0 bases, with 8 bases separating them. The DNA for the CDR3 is TGTGCCAGCAGGGTTAGGTACCAAGAGACCCAGTACTTC. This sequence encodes CASRVRYQETQYF.

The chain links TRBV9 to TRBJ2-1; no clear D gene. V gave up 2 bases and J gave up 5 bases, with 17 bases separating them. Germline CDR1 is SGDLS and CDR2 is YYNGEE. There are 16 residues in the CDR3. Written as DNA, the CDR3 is TGTGCCAGCAGCGTTAATCATGCCCGTGGCCACAATGAGCAGTTCTTC. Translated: CASSVNHARGHNEQFF.

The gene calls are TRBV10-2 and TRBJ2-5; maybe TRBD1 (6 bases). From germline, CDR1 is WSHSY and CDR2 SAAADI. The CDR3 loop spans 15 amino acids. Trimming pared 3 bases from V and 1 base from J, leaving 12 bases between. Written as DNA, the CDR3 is TGCGCCAGCAGTGATGTTTGGACAGTCCAAGAGACCCAGTACTTC. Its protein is CASSDVWTVQETQYF.

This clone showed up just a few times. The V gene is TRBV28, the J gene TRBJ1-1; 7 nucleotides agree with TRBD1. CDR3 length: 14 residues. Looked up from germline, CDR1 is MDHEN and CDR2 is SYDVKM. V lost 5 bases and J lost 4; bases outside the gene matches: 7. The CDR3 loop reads CASSKGGLGTEAFF. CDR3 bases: TGTGCCAGCAGTAAAGGGGGCCTGGGCACTGAAGCTTTCTTT.

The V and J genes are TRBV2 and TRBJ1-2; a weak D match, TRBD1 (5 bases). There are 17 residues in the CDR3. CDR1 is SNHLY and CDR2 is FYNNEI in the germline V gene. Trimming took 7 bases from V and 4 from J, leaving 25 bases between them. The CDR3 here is CASTPTLGRGRFYGYTF. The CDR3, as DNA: TGTGCCAGCACTCCAACGCTAGGAAGGGGAAGGTTCTATGGCTACACCTTC.

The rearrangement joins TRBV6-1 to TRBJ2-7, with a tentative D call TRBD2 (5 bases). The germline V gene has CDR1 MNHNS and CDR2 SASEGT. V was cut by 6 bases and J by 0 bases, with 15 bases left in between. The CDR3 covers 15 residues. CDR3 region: CASRTNRDPSYEQYF. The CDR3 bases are TGTGCCAGCAGAACCAACCGGGATCCCTCCTACGAGCAGTACTTC.

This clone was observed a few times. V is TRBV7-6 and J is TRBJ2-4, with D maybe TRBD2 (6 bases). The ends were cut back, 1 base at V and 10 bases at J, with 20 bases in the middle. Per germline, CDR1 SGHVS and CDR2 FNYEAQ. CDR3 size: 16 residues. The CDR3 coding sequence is TGTGCCAGCAGCTTAGGTCTCGGTAGCGGTCCCCAAATTCAGTACTTC. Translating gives CASSLGLGSGPQIQYF.

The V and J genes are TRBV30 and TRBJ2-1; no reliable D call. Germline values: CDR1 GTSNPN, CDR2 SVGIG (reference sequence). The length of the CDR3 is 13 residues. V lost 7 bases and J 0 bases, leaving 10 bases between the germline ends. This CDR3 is CAYSWGSYNEQFF. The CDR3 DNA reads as TGTGCCTACTCATGGGGCTCCTACAATGAGCAGTTCTTC.

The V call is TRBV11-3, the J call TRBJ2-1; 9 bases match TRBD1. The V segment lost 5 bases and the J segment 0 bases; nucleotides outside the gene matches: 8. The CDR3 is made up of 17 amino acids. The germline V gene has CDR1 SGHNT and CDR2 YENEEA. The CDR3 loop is CASSPQGALSSYNEQFF. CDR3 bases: TGTGCCAGCAGCCCACAGGGGGCGTTAAGCTCCTACAATGAGCAGTTCTTC.

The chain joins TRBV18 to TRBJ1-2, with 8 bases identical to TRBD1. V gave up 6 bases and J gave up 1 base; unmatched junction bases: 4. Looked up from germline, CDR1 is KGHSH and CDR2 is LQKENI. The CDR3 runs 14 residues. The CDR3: CASSTGQVNYGYTF. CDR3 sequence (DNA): TGTGCCAGCTCCACGGGACAGGTTAACTATGGCTACACCTTC.

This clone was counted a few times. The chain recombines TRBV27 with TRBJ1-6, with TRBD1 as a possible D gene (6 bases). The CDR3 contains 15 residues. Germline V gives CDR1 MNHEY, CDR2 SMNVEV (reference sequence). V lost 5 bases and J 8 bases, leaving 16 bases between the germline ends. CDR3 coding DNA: TGTGCCAGCAGTGAAAGCGGGACACTTTATTCACCCCTCCACTTT. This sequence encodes CASSESGTLYSPLHF.

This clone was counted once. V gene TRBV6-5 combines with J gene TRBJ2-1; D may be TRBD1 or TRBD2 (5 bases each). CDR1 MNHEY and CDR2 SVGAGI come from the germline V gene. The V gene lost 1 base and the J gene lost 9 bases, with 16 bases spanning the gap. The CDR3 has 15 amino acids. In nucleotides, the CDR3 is TGTGCCAGCAGTTACTTGGTTAAGGGGAGAGGTGAGCAGTTCTTC. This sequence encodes CASSYLVKGRGEQFF.

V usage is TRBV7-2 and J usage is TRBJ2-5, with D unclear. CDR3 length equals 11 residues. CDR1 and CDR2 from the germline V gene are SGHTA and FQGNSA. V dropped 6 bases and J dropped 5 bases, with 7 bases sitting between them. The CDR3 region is CASSIRETQYF. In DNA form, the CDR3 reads TGTGCCAGCAGTATAAGGGAGACCCAGTACTTC.

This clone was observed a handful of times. The DNA of the CDR3 is TGTGCCAGCAGCTCAAATCGACAGGGAAACACCATATATTTT. Translating it yields CASSSNRQGNTIYF. The V and J genes are TRBV7-6 and TRBJ1-3, with D perhaps TRBD1 (5 bases). Germline V gene sequence: CDR1 SGHVS, CDR2 FNYEAQ. This CDR3 is 14 amino acids long. V dropped 4 bases and J dropped 4 bases, with 11 bases sitting between them.

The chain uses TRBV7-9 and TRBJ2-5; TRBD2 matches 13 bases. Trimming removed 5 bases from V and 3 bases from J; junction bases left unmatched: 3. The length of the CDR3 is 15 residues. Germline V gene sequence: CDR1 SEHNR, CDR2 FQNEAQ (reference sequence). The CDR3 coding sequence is TGTGCCAGCAGCCCACTAGCGGGGGGGAAAGAGACCCAGTACTTC. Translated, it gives CASSPLAGGKETQYF.

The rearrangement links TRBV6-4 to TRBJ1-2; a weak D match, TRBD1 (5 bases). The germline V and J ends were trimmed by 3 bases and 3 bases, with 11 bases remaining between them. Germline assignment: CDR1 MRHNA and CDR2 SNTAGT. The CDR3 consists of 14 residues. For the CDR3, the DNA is TGTGCCAGCAGTGAAGGGGCCATGGACTATGGCTACACCTTC. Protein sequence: CASSEGAMDYGYTF.

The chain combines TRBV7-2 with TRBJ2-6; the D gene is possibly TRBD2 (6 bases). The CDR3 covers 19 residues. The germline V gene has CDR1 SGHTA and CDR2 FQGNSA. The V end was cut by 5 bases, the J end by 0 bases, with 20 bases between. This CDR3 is CASSRPVAGPYSGANVLTF. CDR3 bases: TGTGCCAGCAGCCGCCCGGTCGCGGGACCTTACTCTGGGGCCAACGTCCTGACTTTC.

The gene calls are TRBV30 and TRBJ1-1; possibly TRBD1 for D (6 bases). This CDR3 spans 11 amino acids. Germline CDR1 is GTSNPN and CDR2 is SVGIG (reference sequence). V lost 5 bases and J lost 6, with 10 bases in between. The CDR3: CAWAGGSEAFF. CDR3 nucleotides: TGTGCCTGGGCGGGGGGCTCTGAAGCTTTCTTT.

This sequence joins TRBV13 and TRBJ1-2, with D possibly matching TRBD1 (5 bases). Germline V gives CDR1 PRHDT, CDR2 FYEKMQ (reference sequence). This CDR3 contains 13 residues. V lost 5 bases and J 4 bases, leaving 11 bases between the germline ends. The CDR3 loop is CASSRGVVYGYTF. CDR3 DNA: TGTGCCAGCAGCCGAGGGGTTGTCTATGGCTACACCTTC.

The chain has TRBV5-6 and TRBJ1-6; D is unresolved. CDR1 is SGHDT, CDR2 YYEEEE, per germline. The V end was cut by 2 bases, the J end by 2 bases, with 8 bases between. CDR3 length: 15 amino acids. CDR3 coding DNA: TGTGCCAGCAGCTTCCGACGGGCCTATAATTCACCCCTCCACTTT. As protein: CASSFRRAYNSPLHF.

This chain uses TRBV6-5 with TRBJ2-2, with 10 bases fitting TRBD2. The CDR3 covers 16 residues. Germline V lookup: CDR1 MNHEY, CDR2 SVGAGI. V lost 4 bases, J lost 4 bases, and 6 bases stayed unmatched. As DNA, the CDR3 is TGTGCCAGCAGTTCGTGGACTAGCGGTTCCACCGGGGAGCTGTTTTTT. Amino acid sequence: CASSSWTSGSTGELFF.

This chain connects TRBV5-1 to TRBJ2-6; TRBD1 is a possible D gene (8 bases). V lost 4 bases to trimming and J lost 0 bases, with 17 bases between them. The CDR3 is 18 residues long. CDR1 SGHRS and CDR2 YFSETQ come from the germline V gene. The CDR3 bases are TGCGCCAGCAGCGGACAGGGTAGCGGGCCCTCTGGGGCCAACGTCCTGACTTTC. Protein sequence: CASSGQGSGPSGANVLTF.

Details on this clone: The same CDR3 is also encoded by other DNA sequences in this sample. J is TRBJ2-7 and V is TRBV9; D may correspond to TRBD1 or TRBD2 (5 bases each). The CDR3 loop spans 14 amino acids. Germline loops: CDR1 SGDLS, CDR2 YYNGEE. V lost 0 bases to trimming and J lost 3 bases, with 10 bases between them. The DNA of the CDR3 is TGTGCCAGCAGCGTAGCTACTGGGGGCTACGAGCAGTACTTC. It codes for CASSVATGGYEQYF.

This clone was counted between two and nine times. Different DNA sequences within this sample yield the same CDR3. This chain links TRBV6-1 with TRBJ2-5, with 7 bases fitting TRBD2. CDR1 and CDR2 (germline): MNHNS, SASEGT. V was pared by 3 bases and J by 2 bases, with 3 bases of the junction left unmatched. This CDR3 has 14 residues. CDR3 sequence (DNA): TGTGCCAGCAGTGATGGCGGGGGTCAAGAGACCCAGTACTTC. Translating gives CASSDGGGQETQYF.

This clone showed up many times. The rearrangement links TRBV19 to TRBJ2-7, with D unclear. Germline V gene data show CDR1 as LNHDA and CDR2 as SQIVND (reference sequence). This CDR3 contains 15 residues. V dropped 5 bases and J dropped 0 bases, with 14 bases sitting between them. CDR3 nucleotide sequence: TGTGCCAGTAGTCCCACAGCAATAATCTCCTACGAGCAGTACTTC. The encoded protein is CASSPTAIISYEQYF.

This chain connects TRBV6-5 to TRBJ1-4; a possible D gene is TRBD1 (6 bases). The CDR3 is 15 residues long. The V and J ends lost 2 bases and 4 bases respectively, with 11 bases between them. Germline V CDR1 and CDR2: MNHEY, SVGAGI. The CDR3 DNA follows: TGTGCCAGCAGTTACCGATGGGGGCGTAATGAAAAACTGTTTTTT. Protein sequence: CASSYRWGRNEKLFF.